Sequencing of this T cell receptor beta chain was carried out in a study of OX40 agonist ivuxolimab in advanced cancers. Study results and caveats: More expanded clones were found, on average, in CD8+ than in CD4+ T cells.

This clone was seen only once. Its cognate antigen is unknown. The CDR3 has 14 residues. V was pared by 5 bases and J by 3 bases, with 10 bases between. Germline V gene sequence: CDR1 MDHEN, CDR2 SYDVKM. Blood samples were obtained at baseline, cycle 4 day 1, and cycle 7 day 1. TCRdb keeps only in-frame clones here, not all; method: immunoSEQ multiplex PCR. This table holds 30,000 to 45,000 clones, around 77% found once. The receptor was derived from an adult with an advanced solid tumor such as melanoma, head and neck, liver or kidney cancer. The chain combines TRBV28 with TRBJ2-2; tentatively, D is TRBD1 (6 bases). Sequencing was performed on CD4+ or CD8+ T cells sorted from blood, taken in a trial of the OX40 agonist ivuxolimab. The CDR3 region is CASSHREYTGELFF. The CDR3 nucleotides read TGTGCCAGCAGTCACAGGGAGTACACCGGGGAGCTGTTTTTT. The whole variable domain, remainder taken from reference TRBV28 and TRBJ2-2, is DVKVTQSSRYLVKRTGEKVFLECVQDMDHENMFWYRQDPGLGLRLIYFSYDVKMKEKGDIPEGYSVSREKKERFSLILESASTNQTSMYLCASSHREYTGELFFGEGSRLTVL.